The next 8 T cell receptor beta chains were all read from a single sample in a study of T-cell memory formation after mild COVID-19 (dated by TCRdb to 2020 to 2022). To prepare the library, 5' RACE was applied. Data came from an Illumina NovaSeq 6000. Using fastp at Q25 and MiXCR, TCRdb reprocessed the public reads and kept productive beta chains. Rows with a matching CDR3 protein are joined into one entry that keeps the most common DNA and genes. Recorded for this sample are 100,000 to 150,000 distinct CDR3 sequences; approximately 6.3% of them occurred a single time. In total, the top ten clones hold 2% to 2.5% of the sample. Material for sequencing was PBMCs or a T cell subset sorted from them (not recorded which). These receptors originate from an adult woman who had mild COVID-19 (a few samples of this study predate the infection). The sample titles of this study are shuffled in the database, so cell type and time point are left out; the donor was told from shared clones.

This clonotype has just a few counts. The gene calls are TRBV5-4 and TRBJ2-1, with 11 bases fitting TRBD2. Trimming removed 0 bases from V and 4 bases from J; junction bases left unmatched: 12. Per germline, CDR1 SGHNT and CDR2 YYREEE (reference sequence). The CDR3 has 19 residues. The CDR3 nucleotides read TGTGCCAGCAGCTTGGGGGGAACTAGCGGGAGTAGAGTGTACAATGAGCAGTTCTTC. It is translated as CASSLGGTSGSRVYNEQFF.

This clonotype was picked up many times. This chain joins TRBV6-5 and TRBJ1-6, with 7 bases aligning to TRBD1. The V gene's germline CDR1 is MNHEY and CDR2 SVGAGI. This CDR3 contains 14 residues. V lost 1 base to trimming and J lost 7 bases; unmatched junction nucleotides: 1. The CDR3 loop reads CASSYLQGNSPLHF. The CDR3 region has the DNA TGTGCCAGCAGTTACTTACAGGGGAATTCACCCCTCCACTTT.

This clonotype was recorded at least ten times. The rearrangement links TRBV7-2 to TRBJ1-2, with 7 positions matching TRBD1. V gave up 0 bases and J gave up 7 bases; unmatched junction bases: 5. CDR3 size: 14 residues. In germline, CDR1 is SGHTA, CDR2 FQGNSA. The CDR3 coding sequence is TGTGCCAGCAGCTTAGCGGTATCAGGGGGTGGCTACACCTTC. Translating gives CASSLAVSGGGYTF.

The chain has TRBV27 and TRBJ2-2; 7 nucleotides line up with TRBD2. CDR3 size: 15 residues. The V gene's germline CDR1 is MNHEY and CDR2 SMNVEV (reference sequence). V was pared by 7 bases and J by 1 base, with 6 bases of the junction left unmatched. The CDR3 DNA follows: TGTGCCAGCACCCCCTGGGGGGGGAACACCGGGGAGCTGTTTTTT. This gives the protein CASTPWGGNTGELFF.

The chain is built from TRBV4-2 and TRBJ2-1; TRBD2 agrees at 7 bases. This CDR3 contains 16 residues. The germline V gene encodes CDR1 LGHNA and CDR2 YNFKEQ. Trimming took 1 base from V and 6 from J; bases not matched to a gene: 9. This CDR3 is CASSQAAGLRGNEQFF. CDR3 nucleotide sequence: TGTGCCAGCAGCCAAGCAGCGGGACTCCGCGGCAATGAGCAGTTCTTC.

This clonotype occurred many times. The V and J genes are TRBV7-9 and TRBJ2-1; D is perhaps TRBD1 or TRBD2 (5 bases each). The germline V gene has CDR1 SEHNR and CDR2 FQNEAQ (reference sequence). Trimming took off 3 bases at V and 6 bases at J, with 15 bases between the two ends. This CDR3 contains 15 residues. The CDR3 DNA reads as TGTGCCAGCAGCTTTCTTACCGGGACCGTCAATGAGCAGTTCTTC. This codes for CASSFLTGTVNEQFF.

V usage is TRBV29-1 and J usage is TRBJ2-1; no definite D call. The ends were cut back, 4 bases at V and 7 bases at J, with 5 bases in the middle. The CDR3 sequence is 10 residues long. Germline V gene lookup returns CDR1 SQVTM and CDR2 ANQGSEA. CDR3: CSVAENEQFF. CDR3 in DNA: TGCAGCGTTGCGGAGAATGAGCAGTTCTTC.

The chain recombines TRBV29-1 with TRBJ2-5, with TRBD2 identical over 7 bases. Germline V gene data show CDR1 as SQVTM and CDR2 as ANQGSEA. The V gene end was trimmed by 4 bases and the J gene end by 5 bases; junction bases not matched to a gene: 7. This CDR3 is built from 13 residues. CDR3 in DNA: TGCAGCGTTGGAGCGGGGATTGGGGAGACCCAGTACTTC. It specifies CSVGAGIGETQYF.